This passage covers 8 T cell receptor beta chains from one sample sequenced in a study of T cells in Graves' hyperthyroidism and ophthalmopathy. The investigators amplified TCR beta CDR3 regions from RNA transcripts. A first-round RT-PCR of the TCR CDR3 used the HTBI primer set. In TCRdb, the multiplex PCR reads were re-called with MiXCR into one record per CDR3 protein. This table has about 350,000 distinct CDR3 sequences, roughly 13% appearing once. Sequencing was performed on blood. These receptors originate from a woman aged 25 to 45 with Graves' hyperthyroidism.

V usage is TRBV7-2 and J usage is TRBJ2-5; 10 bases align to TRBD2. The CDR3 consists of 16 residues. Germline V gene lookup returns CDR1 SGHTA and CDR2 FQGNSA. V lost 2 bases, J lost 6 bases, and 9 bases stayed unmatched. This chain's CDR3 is CASSLKGASGSQTQYF. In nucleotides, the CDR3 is TGTGCCAGCAGCTTAAAAGGCGCTAGCGGGAGTCAGACCCAGTACTTC.

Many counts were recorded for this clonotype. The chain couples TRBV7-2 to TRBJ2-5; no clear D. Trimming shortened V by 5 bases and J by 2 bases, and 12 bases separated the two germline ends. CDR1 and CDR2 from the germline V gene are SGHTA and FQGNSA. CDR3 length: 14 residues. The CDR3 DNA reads TGTGCCAGCAGCCGCGGACGGAATCAAGAGACCCAGTACTTC. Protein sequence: CASSRGRNQETQYF.

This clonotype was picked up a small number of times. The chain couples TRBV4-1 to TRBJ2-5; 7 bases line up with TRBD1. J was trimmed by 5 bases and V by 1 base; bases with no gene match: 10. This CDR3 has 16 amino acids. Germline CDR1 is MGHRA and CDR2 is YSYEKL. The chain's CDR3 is CASSQVTGVPLETQYF. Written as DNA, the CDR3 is TGCGCCAGCAGCCAAGTTACAGGGGTGCCCCTGGAGACCCAGTACTTC.

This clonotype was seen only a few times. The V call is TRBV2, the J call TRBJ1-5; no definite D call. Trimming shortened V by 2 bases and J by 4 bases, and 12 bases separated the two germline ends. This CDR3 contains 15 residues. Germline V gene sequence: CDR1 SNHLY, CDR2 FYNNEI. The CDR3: CASSEIRSLNQPQHF. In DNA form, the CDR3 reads TGTGCCAGCAGTGAAATCAGGAGCTTAAATCAGCCCCAGCATTTT.

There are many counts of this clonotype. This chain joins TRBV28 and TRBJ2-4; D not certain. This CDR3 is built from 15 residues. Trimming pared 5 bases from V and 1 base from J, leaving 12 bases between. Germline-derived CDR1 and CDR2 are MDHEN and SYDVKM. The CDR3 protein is CASSRIEQAKNIQYF. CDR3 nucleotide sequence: TGTGCCAGCAGTCGGATAGAACAGGCCAAAAACATTCAGTACTTC. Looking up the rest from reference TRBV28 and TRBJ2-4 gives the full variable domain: DVKVTQSSRYLVKRTGEKVFLECVQDMDHENMFWYRQDPGLGLRLIYFSYDVKMKEKGDIPEGYSVSREKKERFSLILESASTNQTSMYLCASSRIEQAKNIQYFGAGTRLSVL.

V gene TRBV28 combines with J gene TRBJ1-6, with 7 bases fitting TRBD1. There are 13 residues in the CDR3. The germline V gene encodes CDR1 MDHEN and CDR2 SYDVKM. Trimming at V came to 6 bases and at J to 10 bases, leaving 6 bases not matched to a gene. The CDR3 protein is CASRGQGDSPLHF. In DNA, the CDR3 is TGTGCCAGCAGGGGCCAGGGGGACTCACCCCTCCACTTT.

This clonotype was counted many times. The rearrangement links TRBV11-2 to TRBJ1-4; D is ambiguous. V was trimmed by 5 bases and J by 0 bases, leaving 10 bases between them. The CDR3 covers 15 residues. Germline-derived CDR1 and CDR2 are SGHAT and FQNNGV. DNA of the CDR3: TGTGCCAGCAGCCCCTCGAGGGCAACTAATGAAAAACTGTTTTTT. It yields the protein CASSPSRATNEKLFF.

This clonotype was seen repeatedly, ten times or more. The CDR3, as DNA: TGTGCCAGCAGTTCCACTAGCGAATTCACAGATACGCAGTATTTT. Translation: CASSSTSEFTDTQYF. The chain uses TRBV6-1 and TRBJ2-3, with TRBD2 matching 7 bases. The trim removed 5 bases at V and 2 bases at J, leaving 7 bases unmatched. Germline V gene data show CDR1 as MNHNS and CDR2 as SASEGT. The CDR3 is 15 amino acids.